The 6 T cell receptor beta chains in this list originate from one sample, sequenced in a study of T cell responses to AZD1222 COVID-19 vaccine. Sequencing used immunoSEQ multiplex PCR; TCRdb keeps in-frame clones, though not all of them. The sample yields about 130,000 clones, 80% to 95% seen once. The sequencing used peripheral blood, collected 28 days after the second AZD1222 dose. These TCRs come from an adult who received the AZD1222 COVID-19 vaccine.

V is TRBV10-2 and J is TRBJ2-4; TRBD2 matches 12 bases. The germline CDR1 and CDR2 sequences are WSHSY and SAAADI. V lost 6 bases, J lost 0 bases, and 15 bases stayed unmatched. This CDR3 is built from 20 residues. The CDR3 sequence is CASSPDGLAGGQLAKNIQYF. The CDR3 DNA reads as TGCGCCAGCAGCCCAGATGGGCTAGCGGGGGGGCAACTAGCCAAAAACATTCAGTACTTC.

This clone was seen a handful of times. V usage is TRBV18 and J usage is TRBJ1-5, with D hard to call. This CDR3 has 16 residues. V shed 5 bases and J shed 4 bases, with 18 bases lying between them. Germline-derived CDR1 and CDR2 are KGHSH and LQKENI. DNA of the CDR3: TGTGCCAGCTCATCTGCCACGGGTTATGGGAATCAGCCCCAGCATTTT. This sequence encodes CASSSATGYGNQPQHF.

This chain links TRBV6-6 with TRBJ1-6; D unresolved. The CDR3 has 16 amino acids. The germline V gene encodes CDR1 MNHNY and CDR2 SVGAGI (reference sequence). V lost 6 bases to trimming and J lost 10 bases, with 22 bases between them. Written as DNA, the CDR3 is TGTGCCAGCAGCCGATCTAGGGTGGGCGGGAAATCACCCCTCCACTTT. Protein sequence: CASSRSRVGGKSPLHF.

The V call is TRBV19, the J call TRBJ2-1; the match to TRBD2 covers 8 bases. Trimming cost V 7 bases and J 9 bases; bases outside gene matches: 14. The germline V gene encodes CDR1 LNHDA and CDR2 SQIVND (reference sequence). The CDR3 runs 15 residues. CDR3 coding DNA: TGTGCCAGTAAGGTGGCGGGACTAGATTCAATTGAGCAGTTCTTC. Its protein product is CASKVAGLDSIEQFF.

The chain is built from TRBV19 and TRBJ2-7; TRBD1 matches 8 bases. This CDR3 has 16 residues. Trimming took 9 bases from V and 0 from J; bases not matched to a gene: 13. Germline loops: CDR1 LNHDA, CDR2 SQIVND (reference sequence). The chain's CDR3 is CARIQGAAINSYEQYF. The CDR3 coding sequence is TGTGCCAGAATCCAGGGGGCGGCCATAAACTCCTACGAGCAGTACTTC.

The chain combines TRBV19 with TRBJ2-3, with 7 nucleotides matching TRBD1. This CDR3 has 18 amino acids. The germline V gene encodes CDR1 LNHDA and CDR2 SQIVND (reference sequence). V was pared by 0 bases and J by 4 bases, with 13 bases of the junction left unmatched. The CDR3 region is CASSIDGSRGPGADTQYF. The CDR3 DNA follows: TGTGCCAGTAGTATAGATGGGTCGAGGGGGCCGGGCGCAGATACGCAGTATTTT.